The rows below give T cell receptor beta chains drawn from one sample of a study of blood T cell repertoires in COVID-19. Method: immunoSEQ multiplex PCR; TCRdb's copy keeps in-frame clones and lacks some. There are roughly 200,000 clones in the sample; 70% to 90% occur only once, and around 12% lies in the top ten. Sequenced: peripheral blood. The receptor source for this set is a woman aged 18-29 years who had recovered from COVID-19. CDR3s include the opening cysteine and the closing phenylalanine or tryptophan. The D gene is left open where the match is weak. A clone size is listed for some rows: how often the clone was seen (once, few, many), or a class if it is expanded.

D	size	J	V	CDR3	DNA
TRBD1	.	TRBJ1-1	TRBV30	CAWKGTDDTEAFF	TGTGCCTGGAAGGGGACAGACGACACTGAAGCTTTCTTT
.	.	TRBJ1-2	TRBV29-1	CSVDNRGYGYTF	TGCAGCGTTGATAACAGAGGGTATGGCTACACCTTC
.	.	TRBJ1-1	TRBV19	CASSPVTLNTEAFF	TGTGCCAGTAGTCCCGTCACATTGAACACTGAAGCTTTCTTT
.	.	TRBJ1-1	TRBV25-1	CASSIQGGNTEAFF	TGTGCCAGCAGCATACAGGGTGGGAACACTGAAGCTTTCTTT
.	.	TRBJ1-2	TRBV19	CASSETDSFYGYTF	TGTGCCAGTAGCGAAACGGACAGCTTCTATGGCTACACCTTC
TRBD1	.	TRBJ1-4	TRBV19	CASRTIPQGIGTNEKLFF	TGTGCCAGTAGGACTATTCCACAGGGGATCGGAACTAATGAAAAACTGTTTTTT
TRBD2	.	TRBJ2-1	TRBV27	CASSTNSGRRRAYNEQFF	TGTGCCAGCAGCACTAATAGCGGGAGGAGACGTGCCTACAATGAGCAGTTCTTC
.	.	TRBJ2-7	TRBV14	CASSQEWGGMGEQYF	TGTGCCAGCAGCCAAGAATGGGGCGGGATGGGCGAGCAGTACTTC
TRBD2	.	TRBJ2-1	TRBV30	CAWSVGFAGGNEQFF	TGTGCCTGGAGTGTAGGGTTTGCGGGAGGAAATGAGCAGTTCTTC
TRBD2	.	TRBJ2-1	TRBV30	CAWSVRLAGGNEQFF	TGTGCCTGGAGTGTAAGACTAGCGGGAGGCAATGAGCAGTTCTTC
TRBD1	.	TRBJ2-5	TRBV11-3	CASSKGQGTQETQYF	TGTGCCAGCAGCAAGGGACAGGGGACACAAGAGACCCAGTACTTC
.	once	TRBJ1-1	TRBV15	CATSRAGLGAGAFF	TGTGCCACCAGCAGAGCCGGCCTGGGAGCGGGAGCTTTCTTT
TRBD2	few	TRBJ2-7	TRBV27	CASSKSLGTSRHEQYF	TGTGCCAGCAGCAAATCCCTAGGGACTAGCAGGCACGAGCAGTACTTC
TRBD2	.	TRBJ2-2	TRBV11-3	CASSLGWLAGNTGELFF	TGTGCCAGCAGCTTAGGATGGCTAGCGGGAAACACCGGGGAGCTGTTTTTT
TRBD1	few	TRBJ1-1	TRBV30	CAWNRGRPEAFF	TGTGCCTGGAACAGGGGGCGCCCTGAAGCTTTCTTT
.	.	TRBJ2-7	TRBV2	CASSVAKEQYF	TGTGCCAGCAGTGTCGCTAAGGAGCAGTACTTC
TRBD2	.	TRBJ2-1	TRBV6-2/TRBV6-3	CASSYSLAGIYNEQFF	TGTGCCAGCAGTTACTCACTAGCGGGCATATACAATGAGCAGTTCTTC
TRBD1	.	TRBJ2-5	TRBV24-1	CATSDPGTGVIETQYF	TGTGCCACCAGTGACCCAGGGACAGGGGTTATAGAGACCCAGTACTTC
TRBD2	.	TRBJ2-3	TRBV3-1/TRBV3-2	CASSQDRTSRSSTDTQYF	TGTGCCAGCAGCCAAGACAGGACTAGCCGTAGTAGCACAGATACGCAGTATTTT
TRBD1	.	TRBJ1-1	TRBV29-1	CSVATGVTEAFF	TGCAGCGTCGCGACAGGGGTTACTGAAGCTTTCTTT
TRBD2	.	TRBJ2-1	TRBV9	CASSSTSLHNEQFF	TGTGCCAGCAGCTCGACTAGCTTGCACAATGAGCAGTTCTTC
.	.	TRBJ1-1	TRBV3-1/TRBV3-2	CASISRGGEGSTEAFF	TGTGCCAGCATCTCAAGGGGGGGCGAGGGATCCACTGAAGCTTTCTTT